This T cell receptor (beta chain) was recovered during a study of blood T cell repertoires in COVID-19. Study at large: Samples representing acute and convalescent COVID-19 were sourced from the United States, Italy and Spain. PBMCs, B-cell-depleted T cells, or T cells provided the cDNA or gDNA that made up the material.

The CDR3 length is 14 residues. V shed 0 bases and J shed 10 bases, with 13 bases lying between them. Germline CDR1 and CDR2: SGHNT and YENEEA. Original handling: Amplification from reference gene primers served as the basis for estimated nucleated cell counts. TCRdb's table, derived via immunoSEQ multiplex PCR, lists solely in-frame clones and lacks some. V and J calls and clone size are copied from that table; D and trimming were computed from the DNA. The sample has fewer than 150,000 clones, around three quarters seen once; the top ten hold about 10%. The V and J genes are TRBV11-3 and TRBJ2-1; tentative D call: TRBD1 (6 bases). This sequence originates from a human donor in a cohort sampled during active COVID-19. The sample was peripheral blood. CDR3 residues: CASSLDRTETEQFF. The CDR3 coding sequence is TGTGCCAGCAGCTTAGATCGGACAGAAACCGAGCAGTTCTTC.